This is a list of T cell receptor beta chains from one sample in a study of spatial heterogeneity in lung cancer. TCRdb reprocessed the 5' RACE reads with MiXCR, giving one entry per CDR3 protein. Found here are under 80,000 distinct CDR3 sequences, about 5.9% of them singletons; the top ten hold about 15%. The sample in question was PBMCs, obtained at surgery. The receptor set was obtained from a female donor with early-stage non-small cell lung cancer. CDR3s include the opening cysteine and the closing phenylalanine or tryptophan. A D gene is named only where the DNA matches it firmly. Expanded clones get a size class; other rows say once, few or many, or leave the size out.

size,V,J,D,CDR3,DNA
-,TRBV28,TRBJ1-5,TRBD1,CASTSGGAFNQPQHF,TGTGCCAGCACCTCAGGGGGTGCCTTCAATCAGCCCCAGCATTTT
many,TRBV7-9,TRBJ1-5,-,CASSLDRQPQHF,TGTGCCAGCAGCCTGGACAGACAGCCCCAGCATTTT
few,TRBV6-1,TRBJ2-6,-,CASRGSGANVLTF,TGTGCCAGTCGGGGATCTGGGGCCAACGTCCTGACTTTC
few,TRBV18,TRBJ1-5,-,CASSPLGTRDQPQHF,TGTGCCAGCTCACCGTTGGGGACAAGGGATCAGCCCCAGCATTTT
many,TRBV7-3,TRBJ1-1,TRBD1,CASSLRPPDRLDTEAFF,TGTGCCAGCAGCTTAAGGCCCCCGGACAGGTTGGACACTGAAGCTTTCTTT
many,TRBV5-5,TRBJ1-2,-,CASSETGAVPYGYTF,TGTGCCAGCAGCGAGACGGGGGCAGTCCCATATGGCTACACCTTC
many,TRBV6-1,TRBJ2-1,-,CASRGINGEQFF,TGTGCCAGCAGGGGCATTAATGGTGAGCAGTTCTTC
few,TRBV19,TRBJ2-1,-,CASSLTSRGPYNEQFF,TGTGCCAGTAGTCTAACCAGTCGGGGGCCCTACAATGAGCAGTTCTTC
many,TRBV10-3,TRBJ2-5,-,CAISGPGQETQYF,TGTGCCATCAGTGGGCCAGGGCAAGAGACCCAGTACTTC
few,TRBV2,TRBJ2-1,TRBD2,CASSVGLASSEQFF,TGTGCCAGCAGTGTTGGACTAGCGTCGAGTGAGCAGTTCTTC
many,TRBV5-1,TRBJ2-5,-,CASSPTTYREGPYF,TGCGCCAGCAGCCCGACGACCTACAGGGAGGGTCCGTACTTC
-,TRBV5-5,TRBJ1-1,-,CASSGYVNTEAFF,TGTGCCAGCAGCGGCTACGTTAACACTGAAGCTTTCTTT
many,TRBV29-1,TRBJ2-1,TRBD1,CSGGTGSYNEQFF,TGCAGCGGCGGGACAGGGTCCTACAATGAGCAGTTCTTC
many,TRBV6-5,TRBJ1-2,-,CASSSTVYGYTF,TGTGCCAGCAGTAGTACAGTCTATGGCTACACCTTC
many,TRBV20-1,TRBJ1-5,TRBD1,CSARPGTGGQPQHF,TGCAGTGCTAGGCCCGGGACAGGGGGTCAGCCCCAGCATTTT